A single sample is the source of the 31 T cell receptor beta chains below, sequenced in a study of neurological immune-mediated disorders. TCRdb reanalysed the 5' RACE reads using MiXCR and keeps one entry per CDR3 protein. The sample includes 55,000 to 75,000 distinct CDR3 sequences, roughly an eighth of them seen just once. Time point: longitudinal time-point 1 (baseline). The sample comprised PBMCs. The receptors stem from a female donor with HTLV-1-associated myelopathy (HAM/TSP).

Many counts were recorded for this clonotype. This chain joins TRBV20-1 and TRBJ2-5; 7 positions match TRBD2. This CDR3 has 14 residues. CDR1 is DFQATT, CDR2 SNEGSKA, per germline (reference sequence). With V trimmed by 1 base and J by 3 bases, 5 bases remained unmatched. The CDR3 sequence is CSARGAGTKETQYF. The CDR3 region has the DNA TGCAGTGCTAGAGGGGCCGGGACTAAAGAGACCCAGTACTTC.

This clonotype was seen many times. The chain uses TRBV12-3 or TRBV12-4 and TRBJ2-3; TRBD2 matches at 12 bases. The CDR3 is 15 residues long. The trim removed 5 bases at V and 4 bases at J, leaving 4 bases unmatched. The DNA for the CDR3 is TGTGCCAGCAGTACTAGCGGGGGGAAACCAGATACGCAGTATTTT. Residues: CASSTSGGKPDTQYF.

This clonotype was recorded at least ten times. This chain connects TRBV10-3 to TRBJ2-7, with D possibly being TRBD2 (5 bases). Between the trimmed V and J ends, which lost 2 bases and 6 bases, there was a span of 17 bases. The CDR3 length is 15 residues. Germline V gene data show CDR1 as ENHRY and CDR2 as SYGVKD. CDR3 residues: CAISEGLRGTGEQYF. CDR3 sequence (DNA): TGTGCCATCAGTGAGGGGCTACGGGGTACCGGCGAGCAGTACTTC.

This clonotype was found many times. The V gene is TRBV27, the J gene TRBJ1-6; D is possibly TRBD1 (5 bases). From germline, CDR1 is MNHEY and CDR2 SMNVEV (reference sequence). The CDR3 loop spans 12 amino acids. Between the trimmed V and J ends, which lost 6 bases and 8 bases, there was a span of 8 bases. CDR3 sequence: CASSWGYSPLHF. CDR3 DNA sequence: TGTGCCAGCAGCTGGGGGTATTCACCCCTCCACTTT.

This clonotype was seen many times. The chain couples TRBV20-1 to TRBJ2-7; D gene uncertain. The CDR3 runs to 13 residues. Deletions cut 6 bases from V and 3 bases from J, with 15 bases between. Germline CDR1 and CDR2: DFQATT and SNEGSKA (reference sequence). The CDR3 region has the DNA TGCAGTGCCATCGACGGAGTGGGCTACGAGCAGTACTTC. Translating gives CSAIDGVGYEQYF.

V and J are TRBV24-1 and TRBJ2-2; the match to TRBD1 covers 7 bases. Trimming at V came to 7 bases and at J to 1 base, leaving 5 bases not matched to a gene. Germline V gene lookup returns CDR1 KGHDR and CDR2 SFDVKD. This CDR3 has 15 amino acids. CDR3 protein: CATRATGMNTGELFF. CDR3 nucleotides: TGTGCCACCAGGGCGACAGGGATGAACACCGGGGAGCTGTTTTTT.

The J gene is TRBJ1-1, the V gene TRBV12-3 or TRBV12-4, with 7 bases lining up with TRBD1. Trimming cost V 6 bases and J 11 bases; bases outside gene matches: 15. The CDR3 is 14 amino acids. CDR3 coding DNA: TGTGCCAGCAGCCAAGTCCGGGACAGTGCGCCGGCTTTCTTT. This encodes CASSQVRDSAPAFF.

The chain has TRBV7-2 and TRBJ1-1, with 7 bases lining up with TRBD1. The V and J ends lost 5 bases and 0 bases, in that order; junction bases with no gene match: 15. This CDR3 spans 18 amino acids. Germline V gene lookup returns CDR1 SGHTA and CDR2 FQGNSA. CDR3 loop: CASSLRSFIGTVNTEAFF. DNA of the CDR3: TGTGCCAGCAGCCTAAGGTCCTTTATCGGGACAGTGAACACTGAAGCTTTCTTT.

This clonotype was found many times. The chain carries TRBV20-1 and TRBJ1-1, with TRBD1 identical over 7 bases. CDR3 size: 15 residues. The J segment lost 6 bases and the V segment lost 0 bases, leaving 10 bases of the junction unmatched. CDR1 and CDR2 from the germline V gene are DFQATT and SNEGSKA (reference sequence). CDR3 region: CSARETGAAGPEAFF. The DNA for the CDR3 is TGCAGTGCTAGAGAAACAGGGGCCGCCGGCCCTGAAGCTTTCTTT.

This clonotype was counted ten times or more. The CDR3 bases are TGTGCCAGCAGTCCCGGGGGGGCGGATACGCAGTATTTT. Its translation: CASSPGGADTQYF. This chain uses TRBV2 with TRBJ2-3; 8 bases are a match to TRBD2. CDR1 and CDR2 (germline): SNHLY, FYNNEI. V dropped 5 bases and J dropped 6; count of bases not matched to a gene: 4. This CDR3 contains 13 residues.

This clonotype was observed at least ten times. In nucleotides, the CDR3 is TGTGCCAGCAGCTTAGAACCACCAGACAGGGGTGAAAAACTGTTTTTT. This gives the protein CASSLEPPDRGEKLFF. The chain joins TRBV11-3 to TRBJ1-4, with 8 bases fitting TRBD1. Germline V lookup: CDR1 SGHNT, CDR2 YENEEA. V gave up 0 bases and J gave up 7 bases; unmatched junction bases: 7. This CDR3 is 16 amino acids long.

This clonotype was recorded many times. The chain uses TRBV25-1 and TRBJ1-5; D remains unclear. V lost 1 base and J lost 0, with 10 bases in between. Per germline, CDR1 MGHDK and CDR2 SYGVNS. This CDR3 is 16 amino acids long. The CDR3 region has the DNA TGTGCCAGCAGTGAATTGGGGAGACATAGCAATCAGCCCCAGCATTTT. Its protein is CASSELGRHSNQPQHF.

This clonotype occurred a few times. This rearrangement joins TRBV12-3 or TRBV12-4 to TRBJ2-7; 7 bases fit TRBD1. The CDR3 has 16 residues. With 5 bases clipped from V and 0 bases from J, the junction kept 10 bases outside the gene matches. CDR3 amino acids: CASSQAGTASSYEQYF. CDR3 DNA: TGTGCCAGCAGTCAGGCCGGGACAGCGAGCTCCTACGAGCAGTACTTC.

Of note for this clonotype: This may be a read error, as it is one base from a much larger clone. The chain links TRBV28 to TRBJ2-5; 8 nucleotides line up with TRBD1. Trimming cost V 9 bases and J 0 bases; bases outside gene matches: 15. The germline gives CDR1 MDHEN, CDR2 SYDVKM. The CDR3 spans 17 residues. The CDR3 DNA is TGTGCCAGAAGGGGCGGACAGGGAAAGGCGTACCAAGAGACCCAGTACTTC. Protein product: CARRGGQGKAYQETQYF.

The CDR3 DNA reads TGTGCCAGCAGAACCTGTACTAGCGGTAACACCGGGGAGCTGTTTTTT. This sequence encodes CASRTCTSGNTGELFF. This chain joins TRBV6-5 and TRBJ2-2; 8 nucleotides line up with TRBD2. Germline V gene data show CDR1 as MNHEY and CDR2 as SVGAGI. The length of the CDR3 is 16 residues. Trimming removed 6 bases from V and 2 bases from J; junction bases left unmatched: 8.

This clonotype occurred many times. The V gene is TRBV11-2, the J gene TRBJ2-5, with 9 bases fitting TRBD2. Germline CDR1 and CDR2: SGHAT and FQNNGV. CDR3 size: 17 residues. Trimming removed 6 bases from V and 0 bases from J; junction bases left unmatched: 11. CDR3 in DNA: TGTGCCAGCAGTAGGCTAGCGGGGAGAGAGTACCAAGAGACCCAGTACTTC. It encodes CASSRLAGREYQETQYF.

The sample holds a few counts of this clonotype. This rearrangement joins TRBV20-1 to TRBJ2-5, with 9 positions matching TRBD1. Germline V lookup: CDR1 DFQATT, CDR2 SNEGSKA (reference sequence). This CDR3 spans 15 amino acids. The J segment lost 7 bases and the V segment lost 4 bases, leaving 13 bases of the junction unmatched. The CDR3 coding sequence is TGCAGTGCTACTTGGGACAGGGCGGCATATTTGACCCAGTACTTC. Amino acids: CSATWDRAAYLTQYF.

This clonotype occurred many times. This sequence joins TRBV28 and TRBJ2-5, with 9 bases fitting TRBD1. The ends lost 5 bases at V and 7 bases at J; junction bases unmatched: 11. This CDR3 has 15 amino acids. CDR1 MDHEN and CDR2 SYDVKM come from the germline V gene. CDR3 loop: CASSPSGTGLWTQYF. The CDR3 DNA reads as TGTGCCAGCAGTCCATCTGGGACAGGGCTCTGGACCCAGTACTTC. Together with reference TRBV28 and TRBJ2-5, the CDR3 gives the full variable domain: DVKVTQSSRYLVKRTGEKVFLECVQDMDHENMFWYRQDPGLGLRLIYFSYDVKMKEKGDIPEGYSVSREKKERFSLILESASTNQTSMYLCASSPSGTGLWTQYFGPGTRLLVL.

This clonotype came up many times. The chain couples TRBV9 to TRBJ2-7; D not resolved. V lost 2 bases, J lost 3 bases, and 15 bases lay in between. The CDR3 has 15 amino acids. The germline V gene encodes CDR1 SGDLS and CDR2 YYNGEE. In DNA, the CDR3 is TGTGCCAGCAGCGTGCAGCCTCAGCCGAGCTACGAGCAGTACTTC. It encodes CASSVQPQPSYEQYF.

This clonotype was seen at least ten times. This chain links TRBV10-3 with TRBJ1-1; no clear D gene. Germline lookup yields CDR1 ENHRY and CDR2 SYGVKD. The CDR3 has 14 amino acids. V lost 5 bases to trimming and J lost 1 base, with 11 bases between them. CDR3 nucleotide sequence: TGTGCCATCAGTACAAAGCCCGGGAACACTGAAGCTTTCTTT. Amino acids: CAISTKPGNTEAFF.

This clonotype was detected many times. The rearrangement links TRBV7-9 to TRBJ2-3; D remains ambiguous. CDR1 is SEHNR, CDR2 FQNEAQ, per germline (reference sequence). This CDR3 comprises 13 residues. V lost 6 bases to trimming and J lost 2 bases, with 9 bases between them. The CDR3 protein is CASRVVDTDTQYF. CDR3 DNA: TGTGCCAGCAGGGTCGTAGACACAGATACGCAGTATTTT.

This clonotype was counted many times. This chain links TRBV10-3 with TRBJ2-7, with D unresolved. Trimming took off 3 bases at V and 2 bases at J, with 5 bases between the two ends. CDR1 ENHRY and CDR2 SYGVKD come from the germline V gene. This CDR3 region has 12 residues. CDR3 sequence (DNA): TGTGCCATCAGTGAAGGGACCTACGAGCAGTACTTC. Its translation: CAISEGTYEQYF.

Concerning this clonotype itself: This could be a read error, since a much larger clone is one nucleotide away. The chain joins TRBV5-6 to TRBJ2-7; 7 positions agree with TRBD1. CDR1 and CDR2 (germline): SGHDT, YYEEEE. The CDR3 runs 14 residues. CDR3 sequence: CVSSNRDRTYEQYF. CDR3 nucleotides: TGTGTCAGCAGCAACCGGGACAGAACTTACGAGCAGTACTTC.

This clonotype has a handful of counts. The gene calls are TRBV6-2 or TRBV6-3 and TRBJ2-2; D remains ambiguous. This CDR3 region has 15 residues. Trimming removed 2 bases from V and 1 base from J, with 8 bases in between. Germline CDR1 is MNHEY and CDR2 is SVGEGT. This CDR3 reads CASSYEARNTGELFF. The CDR3 DNA sequence: TGTGCCAGCAGTTACGAGGCCAGGAACACCGGGGAGCTGTTTTTT.

This clonotype has only a few counts. V is TRBV5-1 and J is TRBJ2-7; D not resolved. The CDR3 spans 14 residues. Per germline, CDR1 SGHRS and CDR2 YFSETQ. V was pared by 4 bases and J by 4 bases, with 15 bases between. The CDR3 reads CASSLLQRPYEQYF. CDR3 coding DNA: TGCGCCAGCAGCCTACTACAAAGGCCTTACGAGCAGTACTTC.

This clonotype was detected many times. The chain links TRBV28 to TRBJ2-5; 10 positions match TRBD2. The V and J ends lost 4 bases and 5 bases, in that order; junction bases with no gene match: 7. CDR1 and CDR2 (germline): MDHEN, SYDVKM. The length of the CDR3 is 15 residues. This CDR3 is CASSSQRGGLETQYF. The CDR3 coding sequence is TGTGCCAGCAGTTCCCAGCGGGGGGGCCTGGAGACCCAGTACTTC.

The V gene is TRBV20-1, the J gene TRBJ2-7; D might be TRBD1 (5 bases). Trimming pared 2 bases from V and 2 bases from J, leaving 13 bases between. Germline loops: CDR1 DFQATT, CDR2 SNEGSKA (reference sequence). The CDR3 consists of 14 residues. The CDR3 here is CSARQGLLPYEQYF. CDR3 DNA sequence: TGCAGTGCTAGACAGGGTTTACTTCCCTACGAGCAGTACTTC.

This clonotype was recorded many times. The J gene is TRBJ2-1, the V gene TRBV7-2; D may be TRBD1 (5 bases). The length of the CDR3 is 13 residues. Germline CDR1 is SGHTA and CDR2 is FQGNSA. This CDR3 reads CATGWGPYNEQFF. In DNA form, the CDR3 reads TGTGCGACCGGGTGGGGCCCGTACAATGAGCAGTTCTTC. Combining the CDR3 with reference TRBV7-2 and TRBJ2-1 gives the whole variable domain GAGVSQSPSNKVTEKGKDVELRCDPISGHTALYWYRQSLGQGLEFLIYFQGNSAPDKSGLPSDRFSAERTGGSVSTLTIQRTQQEDSAVYLCATGWGPYNEQFFGPGTRLTVL.

Only a few counts were recorded for this clonotype. This chain connects TRBV4-2 to TRBJ2-1; TRBD2 matches 13 bases. Germline values: CDR1 LGHNA, CDR2 YNFKEQ. Trimming removed 2 bases from V and 4 bases from J; junction bases left unmatched: 5. The CDR3 is 17 amino acids. The CDR3 DNA is TGTGCCAGCAGCCAATTTCCGGGACTAGCGGGATACAATGAGCAGTTCTTC. This encodes CASSQFPGLAGYNEQFF.

Details on this clonotype: A junction end diverges from the germline sequence, so it may reflect a read error. V and J are TRBV15 and TRBJ2-1; tentative D call: TRBD2 (6 bases). Looked up from germline, CDR1 is LNHNV and CDR2 is YYDKDF (reference sequence). CDR3 length: 13 residues. In nucleotides, the CDR3 is TGTGCTACCAGCAGAGAAGGAGGGTATGAGCAGTTCTTC. Its protein product is CATSREGGYEQFF.

V usage is TRBV5-6 and J usage is TRBJ1-2; TRBD1 might be the D (5 bases). CDR1 and CDR2 from the germline V gene are SGHDT and YYEEEE. The CDR3 consists of 16 residues. Trimming shortened V by 0 bases and J by 3 bases, and 15 bases separated the two germline ends. The CDR3 nucleotides read TGTGCCAGCAGCTTGGCCGTGGGGCAGCCCCACTATGGCTACACCTTC. This translates into CASSLAVGQPHYGYTF.